This T cell receptor beta chain was sequenced during a study of beta chain features in type 1 diabetes. Study-level background: Taken together, all samples contributed around 100 million examined sorted cells.

V lost 3 bases and J 1 base, leaving 9 bases between the germline ends. Germline V gene data show CDR1 as GTSNPN and CDR2 as SVGIG (reference sequence). CDR3 size: 13 residues. Reverse transcription of all isolated RNA meant that expressed TCRB transcripts were sequenced. The assay was immunoSEQ multiplex PCR, and TCRdb's table has in-frame clones only and misses some. The sample lists under 500,000 clones; 30% were seen once. Study-level points and caveats: Within each of all four CD4+ subsets, Type 1 diabetes patients had TCRB CDR3s that were moderately but significantly shorter.

This clone was seen only once. The antigen is undetermined. J is TRBJ1-2 and V is TRBV30; D is unclear. Sequencing was carried out using naive CD4+ T cells from blood. This sequence was found in a man between 18 and 29 years old in good health. CDR3 residues: CAWRTGINYGYTF. DNA of the CDR3: TGTGCCTGGAGAACCGGAATTAACTATGGCTACACCTTC.